Each of the 20 T cell receptor beta chains below was sequenced from the same sample in a study of cytomegalovirus exposure and HLA in healthy donors. In the PCR, 60 Vbeta and 13 Jbeta primers were used. The protocol was immunoSEQ multiplex PCR, while the TCRdb copy is restricted to in-frame clones and leaves out a portion. The table includes around 150,000 clones, roughly 79% detected once. The sequencing sample was made of PBMCs. All receptors derive from a male donor in good health and CMV-seropositive.

The V and J genes are TRBV7-9 and TRBJ2-7; 9 nucleotides align to TRBD1. The V gene end was trimmed by 8 bases and the J gene end by 8 bases; junction bases not matched to a gene: 16. CDR1 is SEHNR and CDR2 is FQNEAQ in the germline V gene (reference sequence). This CDR3 region has 15 residues. The DNA for the CDR3 is TGTGCCAGCGGGCTCGGGGGACAGGGTCCCGAGAAGCAGTACTTC. Protein sequence: CASGLGGQGPEKQYF.

This chain links TRBV27 with TRBJ1-6, with 7 bases aligning to TRBD1. The ends lost 4 bases at V and 5 bases at J; junction bases unmatched: 5. This CDR3 is 15 amino acids long. Germline-derived CDR1 and CDR2 are MNHEY and SMNVEV (reference sequence). CDR3 nucleotide sequence: TGTGCCAGCAGTTCGACAGGGATGGATAATTCACCCCTCCACTTT. Its translation: CASSSTGMDNSPLHF.

V gene TRBV30 combines with J gene TRBJ1-3; D is undetermined. CDR3 length: 16 amino acids. V was cut by 2 bases and J by 0 bases, with 14 bases left in between. Germline lookup yields CDR1 GTSNPN and CDR2 SVGIG (reference sequence). CDR3 region: CAWSQSSVLSGNTIYF. The CDR3 DNA sequence: TGTGCCTGGAGTCAAAGTTCAGTGCTCTCTGGAAACACCATATATTTT.

This chain uses TRBV6-6 with TRBJ2-5; 7 bases line up with TRBD2. The J call may be faulty, since TRBJ2-7 better matches the DNA end. This CDR3 is built from 14 residues. Germline V gene lookup returns CDR1 MNHNY and CDR2 SVGAGI (reference sequence). The CDR3 DNA sequence: TGTGCCAGCAGTTACCGGGGGGTGGGTTACGAGCAGTACTTC. This sequence encodes CASSYRGVGYEQYF.

The J gene is TRBJ2-7, the V gene TRBV19; possibly TRBD2 for D (6 bases). The V end was cut by 3 bases, the J end by 1 base, with 10 bases between. CDR3 length equals 14 residues. The germline V gene has CDR1 LNHDA and CDR2 SQIVND (reference sequence). The CDR3 nucleotides are TGTGCCAGTAGTATTCTAGCGAGGTCCTACGAGCAGTACTTC. Its protein product is CASSILARSYEQYF.

The chain employs TRBV4-2 and TRBJ1-6, with D maybe TRBD1 (6 bases). CDR1 and CDR2 from the germline V gene are LGHNA and YNFKEQ. The length of the CDR3 is 15 residues. Trimming removed 0 bases at V and 10 bases at J, with 13 bases between. The CDR3 sequence is CASSQEYRAGSPLHF. The CDR3 region has the DNA TGTGCCAGCAGCCAAGAATACAGGGCAGGGTCACCCCTCCACTTT.

This clone has just a few counts. The gene calls are TRBV6-5 and TRBJ1-5; weak D call: TRBD1 (5 bases). V lost 7 bases, J lost 0 bases, and 13 bases lay in between. The germline gives CDR1 MNHEY, CDR2 SVGAGI. CDR3 length equals 15 residues. The CDR3, as DNA: TGTGCCAGCAACTGGAACAGGTATAGCAATCAGCCCCAGCATTTT. Residues: CASNWNRYSNQPQHF.

The V call is TRBV6-5, the J call TRBJ2-7; 9 bases fit TRBD1. Trimming at V came to 5 bases and at J to 4 bases, leaving 6 bases not matched to a gene. The CDR3 is 14 amino acids. Looked up from germline, CDR1 is MNHEY and CDR2 is SVGAGI. The CDR3: CASSLSDRGYEQYF. In nucleotides, the CDR3 is TGTGCCAGCAGTCTATCGGACAGGGGTTACGAGCAGTACTTC.

The chain links TRBV7-2 to TRBJ1-5; D is ambiguous. Trimming took off 1 base at V and 1 base at J, with 14 bases between the two ends. The germline CDR1 and CDR2 sequences are SGHTA and FQGNSA. The CDR3 extends over 17 amino acids. The CDR3 here is CASSLEYSGLSNQPQHF. In DNA, the CDR3 is TGTGCCAGCAGCTTAGAATATAGCGGACTGAGCAATCAGCCCCAGCATTTT. The whole variable domain, filled in from reference TRBV7-2 and TRBJ1-5, reads GAGVSQSPSNKVTEKGKDVELRCDPISGHTALYWYRQSLGQGLEFLIYFQGNSAPDKSGLPSDRFSAERTGGSVSTLTIQRTQQEDSAVYLCASSLEYSGLSNQPQHFGDGTRLSIL.

The chain combines TRBV5-3 with TRBJ2-7; TRBD1 might be the D (6 bases). TRBV5-3 is placed among ORFs of uncertain function. V was shortened by 2 bases and J by 5 bases, with 11 bases between the two germline ends. This CDR3 is built from 13 residues. DNA of the CDR3: TGTGCCAGAAGCTTACCCAGGGGCCACGAGCAGTACTTC. It translates to CARSLPRGHEQYF.

The chain has TRBV6-5 and TRBJ2-7; 9 bases align to TRBD1. V was pared by 7 bases and J by 5 bases, with 6 bases of the junction left unmatched. The CDR3 is made up of 13 amino acids. Germline values: CDR1 MNHEY, CDR2 SVGAGI. The CDR3 here is CASTTGGLDEQYF. The DNA for the CDR3 is TGTGCCAGCACGACAGGGGGTCTCGACGAGCAGTACTTC.

This clone was counted once. The chain links TRBV2 to TRBJ2-7, with D unclear. Germline V gives CDR1 SNHLY, CDR2 FYNNEI. The CDR3 totals 18 residues. V was cut by 0 bases and J by 1 base, with 19 bases left in between. The CDR3 coding sequence is TGTGCCAGCAGTGAAGCTGGTGGGCAAACAAGTGGGTCCTACGAGCAGTACTTC. Translation: CASSEAGGQTSGSYEQYF.

This clone was detected a few times. V is TRBV2 and J is TRBJ2-2; perhaps TRBD1 as D (6 bases). The V gene lost 7 bases and the J gene lost 6 bases, with 18 bases spanning the gap. Germline CDR1 is SNHLY and CDR2 is FYNNEI. CDR3 size: 15 residues. CDR3 bases: TGTGCCAGCAAGCAACAGGGAGACGGCGCCGGGGAGCTGTTTTTT. It specifies CASKQQGDGAGELFF.

The rearrangement uses TRBV4-3 and TRBJ2-1; 9 bases are a match to TRBD1. Losses at the gene ends were 2 bases for V and 12 bases for J; bases not matched to a gene: 5. Germline values: CDR1 LGHNA, CDR2 YSLEER. The CDR3 extends over 13 amino acids. The CDR3 DNA sequence: TGCGCCAGCAGCCAAACAGGGGGCGGGGGGCAGTTCTTC. Its translation: CASSQTGGGGQFF.

This clone was counted a single time. This sequence joins TRBV5-5 and TRBJ2-1, with TRBD1 identical over 9 bases. V lost 4 bases, J lost 4 bases, and 15 bases stayed unmatched. The germline V gene has CDR1 SGHKS and CDR2 YYEKEE (reference sequence). The CDR3 has 18 residues. CDR3 nucleotides: TGTGCCAGCAGCCGGACAGGGGTCCGTGGGCAAATTTACAATGAGCAGTTCTTC. This translates into CASSRTGVRGQIYNEQFF. The full variable domain, rest sourced from reference TRBV5-5 and TRBJ2-1, is DAGVTQSPTHLIKTRGQQVTLRCSPISGHKSVSWYQQVLGQGPQFIFQYYEKEERGRGNFPDRFSARQFPNYSSELNVNALLLGDSALYLCASSRTGVRGQIYNEQFFGPGTRLTVL.

The rearrangement joins TRBV4-2 to TRBJ1-1, with 8 bases identical to TRBD1. This CDR3 is built from 15 residues. Unmatched junction bases numbered 7, after V lost 5 bases and J lost 2 bases. Germline V gene sequence: CDR1 LGHNA, CDR2 YNFKEQ. The CDR3 loop reads CASSSRTGRNTEAFF. Here the CDR3 DNA reads TGTGCCAGCAGCTCCCGGACAGGGCGAAACACTGAAGCTTTCTTT.

The chain links TRBV5-1 to TRBJ2-3, with D maybe TRBD1 (5 bases). CDR1 and CDR2 (germline): SGHRS, YFSETQ. Trimming shortened V by 0 bases and J by 6 bases, and 14 bases separated the two germline ends. This CDR3 has 15 amino acids. The CDR3 bases are TGCGCCAGCAGCTTGGAACAGGTAGCTGGGGATACGCAGTATTTT. It codes for CASSLEQVAGDTQYF. The full variable domain, its missing parts supplied by reference TRBV5-1 and TRBJ2-3, is KAGVTQTPRYLIKTRGQQVTLSCSPISGHRSVSWYQQTPGQGLQFLFEYFSETQRNKGNFPGRFSGRQFSNSRSEMNVSTLELGDSALYLCASSLEQVAGDTQYFGPGTRLTVL.

J is TRBJ2-7 and V is TRBV5-1, with 8 bases aligning to TRBD1. The length of the CDR3 is 16 residues. Per the germline V gene, CDR1 is SGHRS and CDR2 is YFSETQ. J gave up 6 bases and V 0 bases, and 11 bases lay outside the gene matches. This CDR3 is CASSLGTGLRGGEQYF. CDR3 nucleotides: TGCGCCAGCAGCTTGGGGACAGGGTTACGGGGTGGCGAGCAGTACTTC.

The chain is built from TRBV19 and TRBJ2-5; 13 bases line up with TRBD2. Germline assignment: CDR1 LNHDA and CDR2 SQIVND (reference sequence). This CDR3 spans 16 amino acids. With V trimmed by 5 bases and J by 3 bases, 6 bases remained unmatched. The CDR3 nucleotides are TGTGCCAGTAGTTTCACCGGGACTAGCGGGGAAGAGACCCAGTACTTC. Translated, it gives CASSFTGTSGEETQYF.

This clone was picked up a small number of times. The chain combines TRBV9 with TRBJ2-3, with D possibly TRBD2 on 5 matching bases. Per the germline V gene, CDR1 is SGDLS and CDR2 is YYNGEE. V lost 0 bases and J lost 6, with 11 bases in between. This CDR3 comprises 14 residues. CDR3 residues: CASSVGGSSDTQYF. CDR3 nucleotides: TGTGCCAGCAGCGTAGGAGGGTCGAGCGATACGCAGTATTTT. The complete variable domain, with remaining parts taken from reference TRBV9 and TRBJ2-3, reads DSGVTQTPKHLITATGQRVTLRCSPRSGDLSVYWYQQSLDQGLQFLIQYYNGEERAKGNILERFSAQQFPDLHSELNLSSLELGDSALYFCASSVGGSSDTQYFGPGTRLTVL.